Given below is one TCR beta chain in context. The target of this receptor is not known. No base qualities exist here, and no much larger clone lies one base off it. The record originates from a study of blood T cell repertoires in COVID-19 (dated by TCRdb to the early 2020s). The study in broad terms: Samples from collaborators originated in the United States, Italy and Spain and spanned both the acute and convalescent phases of COVID-19. The material from the prospective study consisted of cDNA or gDNA derived from T cells, B-cell-depleted T cells, or PBMCs. The dataset comprised deeply sampled blood TCRbeta repertoires from subjects exposed to, actively infected with, or recovered from COVID-19. The repertoires were released in a freely available public database meant as a resource for research on the immune response to SARS-CoV-2. Samples came from the ongoing ImmuneRACE study (first 160 participants) plus 1,254 subjects from 6 global collaborators. Sample metadata almost always included a de-identified subject ID, COVID-19 status, age in years and sex. Where available, HLA class I and class II types were obtained from metadata supplied by the sample provider rather than from assay-based typing. The study at large found these results: The amount of clinical and demographic metadata varied by source and participant and was provided uncurated.

A second Seattle source provided samples from volunteer blood donors who had recovered from COVID-19. Collaborating institutions collected whole blood in K2EDTA tubes following their own protocols. For TCRbeta analysis, collaborators shipped samples in one of three forms: frozen whole blood, isolated PBMCs, or DNA extracted from either of those sample types. TCRbeta CDR3 regions were amplified from genomic DNA using the immunoSEQ Assay, a bias-controlled multiplex PCR. Per the source publication's procedure: The number of nucleated cells in each sample was estimated from the amplification of reference gene primers within the assay. Sequence reads were collapsed and filtered to measure the absolute abundance of every unique TCRbeta CDR3 rearrangement. Productive Simpson clonality was computed per sample as the square root of Simpson's diversity index over productive rearrangements. TCRdb limited this immuneACCESS table to in-frame rearrangements with V and J called. A share of clones is missing; checked studies link under half to unresolved V genes, and the rest is unexplained. Clone size and the V and J calls come from that table; the DNA yielded D and trimming. Across this sample there are fewer than 250,000 clones, with approximately 89% seen only once. Of the sample, around 1.5% is held by the ten largest clones.

Taken from cysteine to phenylalanine, the CDR3 has 17 residues. The DNA shown is the 51-base CDR3, in frame from base 1. After removal of 5 bases from V and 6 bases from J, the junction retains 13 bases not matched to a gene. Based on the germline V gene (reference sequence), the CDR1 and CDR2 sequences are MNHNY and SVGAGI. The specimen was peripheral blood. The rearranged chain carries TRBV6-6 and TRBJ1-4, and 9 junction bases match TRBD1. The TCR comes from an older woman who had recovered from COVID-19. The CDR3 has the sequence CASSPTGGGGRYEKLFF. The DNA sequence follows: TGTGCCAGCAGTCCTACAGGGGGCGGAGGTCGTTATGAAAAACTGTTTTTT.